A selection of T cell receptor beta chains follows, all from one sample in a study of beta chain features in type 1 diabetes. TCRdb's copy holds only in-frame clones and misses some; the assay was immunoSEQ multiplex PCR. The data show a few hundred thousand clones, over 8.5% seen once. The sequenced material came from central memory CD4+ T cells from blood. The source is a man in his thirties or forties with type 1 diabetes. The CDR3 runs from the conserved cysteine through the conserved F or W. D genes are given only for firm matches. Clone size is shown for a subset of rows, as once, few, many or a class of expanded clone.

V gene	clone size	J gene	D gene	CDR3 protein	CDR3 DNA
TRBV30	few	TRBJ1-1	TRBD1	CAWSRTGMNTEAFF	TGTGCCTGGAGCCGGACAGGGATGAACACTGAAGCTTTCTTT
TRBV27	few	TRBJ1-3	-	CASSLDPGNTIYF	TGTGCCAGCAGTCTCGACCCTGGAAACACCATATATTTT
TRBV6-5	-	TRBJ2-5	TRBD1	CASSRTGEETQYF	TGTGCCAGCAGCCGGACAGGCGAAGAGACCCAGTACTTC
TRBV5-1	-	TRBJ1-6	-	CASSLSLENNSPLHF	TGCGCCAGCAGCTTGTCTCTGGAGAATAATTCACCCCTCCACTTT
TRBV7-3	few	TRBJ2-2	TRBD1	CASSKQQGARTGELFF	TGTGCCAGCAGCAAACAACAGGGGGCCCGCACCGGGGAGCTGTTTTTT
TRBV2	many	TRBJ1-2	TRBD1	CASSGQGYYGYTF	TGTGCCAGCAGTGGACAGGGGTACTATGGCTACACCTTC
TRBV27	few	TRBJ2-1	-	CASSSPGTADEQFF	TGTGCCAGCAGTTCCCCCGGGACCGCGGATGAGCAGTTCTTC
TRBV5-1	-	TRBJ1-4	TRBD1	CASSDGQGGNEKLFF	TGCGCCAGCAGCGACGGACAGGGGGGGAATGAAAAACTGTTTTTT
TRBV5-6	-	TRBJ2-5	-	CASSLANQETQYF	TGTGCCAGCAGCTTGGCTAACCAAGAGACCCAGTACTTC
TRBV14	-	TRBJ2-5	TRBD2	CASSRRLAVSVKTQYF	TGTGCCAGCAGCCGAAGACTAGCGGTATCGGTAAAGACCCAGTACTTC
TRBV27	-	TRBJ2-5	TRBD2	CASSGTRGAETQYF	TGTGCCAGCAGCGGGACTAGGGGGGCGGAGACCCAGTACTTC
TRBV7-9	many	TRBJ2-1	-	CASSLDRAGNEQFF	TGTGCCAGCAGCTTAGATAGGGCAGGGAATGAGCAGTTCTTC
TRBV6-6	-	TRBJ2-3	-	CASSLREWSTDTQYF	TGTGCCAGCAGTCTAAGGGAGTGGAGCACAGATACGCAGTATTTT
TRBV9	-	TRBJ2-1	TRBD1	CASSVVGGPRQASYNEQFF	TGTGCCAGCAGCGTAGTAGGGGGCCCCAGACAGGCCTCCTACAATGAGCAGTTCTTC
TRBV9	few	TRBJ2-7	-	CASSVEGGPYEQYF	TGTGCCAGCAGCGTAGAGGGGGGGCCCTACGAGCAGTACTTC
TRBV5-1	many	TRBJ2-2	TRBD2	CASSSGLAGAGELFF	TGCGCCAGCAGCTCGGGACTAGCGGGAGCTGGGGAGCTGTTTTTT
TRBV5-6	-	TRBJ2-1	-	CASSRELASTFF	TGTGCCAGCAGCCGAGAACTAGCTTCGACGTTCTTC
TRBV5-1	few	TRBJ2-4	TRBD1	CASSLEVQGENIQYF	TGCGCCAGCAGCTTGGAGGTACAGGGGGAAAACATTCAGTACTTC
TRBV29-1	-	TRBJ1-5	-	CSVSGVGNDQPQHF	TGCAGCGTGTCGGGGGTTGGCAACGATCAGCCCCAGCATTTT
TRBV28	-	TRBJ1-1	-	CASILGGFGNTEAFF	TGTGCCAGCATCCTAGGGGGGTTTGGGAACACTGAAGCTTTCTTT
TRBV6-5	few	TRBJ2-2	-	CASSYSWGDPGELFF	TGTGCCAGCAGTTACTCCTGGGGGGATCCCGGGGAGCTGTTTTTT
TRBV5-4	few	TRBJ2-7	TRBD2	CASSTGLAGNPGEQYF	TGTGCCAGCAGCACGGGACTAGCGGGTAATCCAGGCGAGCAGTACTTC
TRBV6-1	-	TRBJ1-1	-	CASSEQDRNTEAFF	TGTGCCAGCAGTGAACAAGACAGGAACACTGAAGCTTTCTTT
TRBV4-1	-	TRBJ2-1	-	CASSIEWSSNEQFF	TGCGCCAGCTCAATAGAATGGTCTAGCAATGAGCAGTTCTTC
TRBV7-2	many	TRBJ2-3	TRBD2	CASSKGLSTDTQYF	TGTGCCAGCAGCAAGGGACTATCCACAGATACGCAGTATTTT
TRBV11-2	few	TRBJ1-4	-	CASSLDLRSNEKLFF	TGTGCCAGCAGCTTAGATCTCAGGAGTAATGAAAAACTGTTTTTT
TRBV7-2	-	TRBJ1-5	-	CASSPGDSNQPQHF	TGTGCCAGCAGCCCGGGTGATAGCAATCAGCCCCAGCATTTT
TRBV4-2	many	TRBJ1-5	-	CASSQGRANENQPQHF	TGTGCCAGCAGCCAAGGCAGGGCTAATGAGAATCAGCCCCAGCATTTT
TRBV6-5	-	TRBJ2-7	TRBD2	CASSPGTSGAEQYF	TGTGCCAGCAGTCCTGGGACTAGCGGGGCTGAGCAGTACTTC
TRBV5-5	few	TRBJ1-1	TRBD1	CASSQGQLYTEAFF	TGTGCCAGCAGCCAGGGACAGCTTTACACTGAAGCTTTCTTT